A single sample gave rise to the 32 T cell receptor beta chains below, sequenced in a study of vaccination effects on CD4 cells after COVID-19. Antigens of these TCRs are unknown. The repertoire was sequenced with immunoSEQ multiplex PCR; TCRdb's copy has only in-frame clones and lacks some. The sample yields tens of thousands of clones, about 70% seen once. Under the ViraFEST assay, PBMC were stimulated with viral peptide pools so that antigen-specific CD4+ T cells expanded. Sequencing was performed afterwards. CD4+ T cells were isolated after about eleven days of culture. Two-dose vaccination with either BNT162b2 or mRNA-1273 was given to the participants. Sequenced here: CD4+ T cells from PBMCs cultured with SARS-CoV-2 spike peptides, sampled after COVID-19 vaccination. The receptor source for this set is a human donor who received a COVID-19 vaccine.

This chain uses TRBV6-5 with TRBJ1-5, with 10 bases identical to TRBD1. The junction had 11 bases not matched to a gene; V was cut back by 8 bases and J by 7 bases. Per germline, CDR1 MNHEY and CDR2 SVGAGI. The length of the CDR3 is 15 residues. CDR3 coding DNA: TGTGCCAGCGGAGGGGACAGGGGATTGTGGCAGCCCCAGCATTTT. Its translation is CASGGDRGLWQPQHF.

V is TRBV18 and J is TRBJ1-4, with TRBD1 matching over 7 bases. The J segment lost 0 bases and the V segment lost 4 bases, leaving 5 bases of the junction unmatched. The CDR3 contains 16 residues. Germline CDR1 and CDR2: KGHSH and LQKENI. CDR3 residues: CASSQGATATNEKLFF. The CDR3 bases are TGTGCCAGCTCACAGGGGGCGACTGCAACTAATGAAAAACTGTTTTTT.

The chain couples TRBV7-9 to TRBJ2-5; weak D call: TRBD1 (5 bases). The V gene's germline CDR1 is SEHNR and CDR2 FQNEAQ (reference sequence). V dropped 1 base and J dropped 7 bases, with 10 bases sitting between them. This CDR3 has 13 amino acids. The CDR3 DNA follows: TGTGCCAGCAGCTTAGGTAGCAGGGCGACCCAGTACTTC. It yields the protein CASSLGSRATQYF.

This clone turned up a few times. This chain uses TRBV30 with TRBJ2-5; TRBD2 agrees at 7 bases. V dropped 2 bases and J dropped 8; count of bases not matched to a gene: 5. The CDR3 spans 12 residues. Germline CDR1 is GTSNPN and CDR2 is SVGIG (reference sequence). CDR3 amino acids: CAWSQSGTTQYF. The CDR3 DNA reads TGTGCCTGGAGTCAAAGCGGGACTACCCAGTACTTC.

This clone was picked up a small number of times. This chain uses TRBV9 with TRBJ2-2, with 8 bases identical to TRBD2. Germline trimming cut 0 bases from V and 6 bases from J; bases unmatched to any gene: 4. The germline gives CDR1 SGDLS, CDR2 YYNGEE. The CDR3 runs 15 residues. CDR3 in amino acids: CASSVAGGRAGELFF. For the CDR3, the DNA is TGTGCCAGCAGCGTAGCGGGGGGGCGGGCCGGGGAGCTGTTTTTT.

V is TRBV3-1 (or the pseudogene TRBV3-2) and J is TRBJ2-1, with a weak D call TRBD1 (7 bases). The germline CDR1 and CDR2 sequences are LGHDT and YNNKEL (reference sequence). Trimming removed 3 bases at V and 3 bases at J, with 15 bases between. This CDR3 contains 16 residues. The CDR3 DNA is TGTGCCAGCAGCCAGGGAGGACAGGCCAGCTACAATGAGCAGTTCTTC. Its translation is CASSQGGQASYNEQFF.

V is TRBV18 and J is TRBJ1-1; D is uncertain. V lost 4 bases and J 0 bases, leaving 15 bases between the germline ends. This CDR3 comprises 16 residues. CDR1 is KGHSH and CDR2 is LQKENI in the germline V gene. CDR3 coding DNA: TGTGCCAGCTCACGGGCACCCAGAGCAATGAACACTGAAGCTTTCTTT. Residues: CASSRAPRAMNTEAFF.

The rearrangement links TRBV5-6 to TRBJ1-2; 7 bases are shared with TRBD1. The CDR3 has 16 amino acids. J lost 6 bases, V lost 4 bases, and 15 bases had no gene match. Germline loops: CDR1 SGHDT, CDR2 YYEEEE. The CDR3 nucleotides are TGTGCCAGCAGCCCGGGCGTCGGCAGGGGGAATCATGGCTACACCTTC. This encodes CASSPGVGRGNHGYTF.

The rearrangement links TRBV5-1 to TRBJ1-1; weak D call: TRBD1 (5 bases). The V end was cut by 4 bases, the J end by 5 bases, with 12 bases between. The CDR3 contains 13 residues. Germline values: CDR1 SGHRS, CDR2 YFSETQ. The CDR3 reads CASSLSHRTEAFF. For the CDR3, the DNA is TGCGCCAGCAGCCTCAGCCACAGGACTGAAGCTTTCTTT. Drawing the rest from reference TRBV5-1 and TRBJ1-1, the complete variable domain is KAGVTQTPRYLIKTRGQQVTLSCSPISGHRSVSWYQQTPGQGLQFLFEYFSETQRNKGNFPGRFSGRQFSNSRSEMNVSTLELGDSALYLCASSLSHRTEAFFGQGTRLTVV.

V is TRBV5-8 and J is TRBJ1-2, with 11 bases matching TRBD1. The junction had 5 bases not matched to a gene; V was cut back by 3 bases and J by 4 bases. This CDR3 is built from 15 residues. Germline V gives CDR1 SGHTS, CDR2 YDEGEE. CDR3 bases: TGTGCCAGCAGCTCAGCCGGGACAGGGGGCTATGGCTACACCTTC. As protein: CASSSAGTGGYGYTF.

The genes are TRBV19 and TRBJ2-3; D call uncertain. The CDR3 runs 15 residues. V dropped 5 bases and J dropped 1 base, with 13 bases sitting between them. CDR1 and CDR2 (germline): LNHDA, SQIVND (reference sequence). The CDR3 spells CASSPLEARTDTQYF. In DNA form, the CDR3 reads TGTGCCAGTAGTCCGCTAGAGGCCCGCACAGATACGCAGTATTTT.

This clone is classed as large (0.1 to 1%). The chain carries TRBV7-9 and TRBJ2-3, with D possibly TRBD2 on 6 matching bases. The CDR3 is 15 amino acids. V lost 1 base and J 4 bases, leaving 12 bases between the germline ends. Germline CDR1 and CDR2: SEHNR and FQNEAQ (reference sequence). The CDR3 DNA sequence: TGTGCCAGCAGCTTAGGGGGAGGCCCCGCAGATACGCAGTATTTT. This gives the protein CASSLGGGPADTQYF.

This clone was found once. CDR3 residues: CASSRDRSGAQHF. The CDR3 coding sequence is TGTGCCAGCAGCCGCGACAGGAGCGGGGCCCAGCATTTT. The chain uses TRBV5-8 and TRBJ1-5, with D possibly matching TRBD1 (6 bases). With 4 bases removed from V and 11 bases from J, the gap between germline ends came to 16 bases. The CDR3 length is 13 residues. CDR1 is SGHTS and CDR2 is YDEGEE in the germline V gene.

Written as DNA, the CDR3 is TGTGCCAGCAGCGTAGAGCCCGGGAGCTCCTACGAGCAGTACTTC. Its translation is CASSVEPGSSYEQYF. The rearrangement joins TRBV9 to TRBJ2-7; perhaps TRBD2 as D (6 bases). Trimming cost V 0 bases and J 0 bases, with 10 bases left between them. In germline, CDR1 is SGDLS, CDR2 YYNGEE. This CDR3 has 15 amino acids.

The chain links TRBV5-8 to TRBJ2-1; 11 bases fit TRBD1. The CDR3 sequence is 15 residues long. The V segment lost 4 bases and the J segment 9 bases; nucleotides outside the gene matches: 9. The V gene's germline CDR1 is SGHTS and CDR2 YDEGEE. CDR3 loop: CASSPGTGGSGEQFF. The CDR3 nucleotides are TGTGCCAGCAGCCCCGGGACAGGGGGTTCGGGTGAGCAGTTCTTC.

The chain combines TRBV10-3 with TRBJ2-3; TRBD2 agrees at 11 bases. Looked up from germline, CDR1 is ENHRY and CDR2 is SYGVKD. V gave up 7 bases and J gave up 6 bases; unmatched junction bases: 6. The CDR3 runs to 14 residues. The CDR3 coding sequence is TGTGCCATCACCGGGGGACTAGCGGCGGATACGCAGTATTTT. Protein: CAITGGLAADTQYF.

The CDR3 reads CASSLPGLASSGELFF. The CDR3 DNA sequence: TGCGCCAGCAGCCTGCCGGGACTAGCGAGCTCCGGGGAGCTGTTTTTT. This sequence joins TRBV5-1 and TRBJ2-2; TRBD2 agrees at 10 bases. The germline V gene has CDR1 SGHRS and CDR2 YFSETQ. V lost 4 bases, J lost 6 bases, and 9 bases stayed unmatched. The length of the CDR3 is 16 residues.

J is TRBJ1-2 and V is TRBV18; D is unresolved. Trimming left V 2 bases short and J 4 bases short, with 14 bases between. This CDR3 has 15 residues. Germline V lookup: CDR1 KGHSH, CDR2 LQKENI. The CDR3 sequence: CASSPRRETVYGYTF. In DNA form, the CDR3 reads TGTGCCAGCTCACCAAGGAGGGAAACGGTCTATGGCTACACCTTC.

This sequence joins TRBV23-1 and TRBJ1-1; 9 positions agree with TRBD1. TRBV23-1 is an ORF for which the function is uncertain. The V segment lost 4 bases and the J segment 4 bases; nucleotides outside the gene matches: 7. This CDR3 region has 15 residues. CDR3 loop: CASSLRDRVGTEAFF. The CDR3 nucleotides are TGCGCCAGCAGTCTTAGGGACAGGGTAGGCACTGAAGCTTTCTTT.

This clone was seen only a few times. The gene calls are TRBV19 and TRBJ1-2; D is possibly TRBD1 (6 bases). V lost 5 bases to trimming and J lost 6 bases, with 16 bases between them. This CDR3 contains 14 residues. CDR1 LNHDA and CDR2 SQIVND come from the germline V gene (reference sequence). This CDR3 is CASSGGARGNGYTF. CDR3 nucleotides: TGTGCCAGTAGTGGGGGGGCACGGGGAAATGGCTACACCTTC. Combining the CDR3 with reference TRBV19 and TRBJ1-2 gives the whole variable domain DGGITQSPKYLFRKEGQNVTLSCEQNLNHDAMYWYRQDPGQGLRLIYYSQIVNDFQKGDIAEGYSVSREKKESFPLTVTSAQKNPTAFYLCASSGGARGNGYTFGSGTRLTVV.

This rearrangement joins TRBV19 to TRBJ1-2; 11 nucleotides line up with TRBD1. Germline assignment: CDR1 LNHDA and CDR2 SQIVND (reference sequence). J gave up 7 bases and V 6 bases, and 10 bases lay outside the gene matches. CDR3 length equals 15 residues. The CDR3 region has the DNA TGTGCCAGTAGGACCACCTGGACAGGGGGCTTTGGCTACACCTTC. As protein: CASRTTWTGGFGYTF.

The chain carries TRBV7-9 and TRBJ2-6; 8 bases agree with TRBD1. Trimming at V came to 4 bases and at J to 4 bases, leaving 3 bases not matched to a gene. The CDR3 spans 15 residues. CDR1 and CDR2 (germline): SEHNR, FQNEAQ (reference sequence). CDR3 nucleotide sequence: TGTGCCAGCAGCTCTCGGACAGGGGGGGCCAACGTCCTGACTTTC. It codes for CASSSRTGGANVLTF.

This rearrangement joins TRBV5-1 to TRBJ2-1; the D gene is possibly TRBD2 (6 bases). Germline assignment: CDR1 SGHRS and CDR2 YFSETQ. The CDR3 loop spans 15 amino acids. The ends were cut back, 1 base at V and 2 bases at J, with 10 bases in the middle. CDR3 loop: CASSLIADTYNEQFF. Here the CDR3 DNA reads TGCGCCAGCAGCTTGATAGCGGACACCTACAATGAGCAGTTCTTC.

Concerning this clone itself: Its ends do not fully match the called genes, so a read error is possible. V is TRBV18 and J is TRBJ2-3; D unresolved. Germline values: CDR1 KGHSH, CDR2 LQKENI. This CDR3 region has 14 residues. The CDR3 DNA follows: TGTGCCAGCTCCCCACCGAGCCCTTCAGATACGCAGTATTTT. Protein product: CASSPPSPSDTQYF.

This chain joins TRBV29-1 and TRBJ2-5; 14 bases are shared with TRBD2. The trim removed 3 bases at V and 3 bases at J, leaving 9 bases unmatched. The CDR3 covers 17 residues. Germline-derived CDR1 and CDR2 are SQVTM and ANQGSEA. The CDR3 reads CSVDPGAGLAGEETQYF. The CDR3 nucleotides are TGCAGCGTTGATCCCGGGGCGGGACTAGCGGGAGAAGAGACCCAGTACTTC.

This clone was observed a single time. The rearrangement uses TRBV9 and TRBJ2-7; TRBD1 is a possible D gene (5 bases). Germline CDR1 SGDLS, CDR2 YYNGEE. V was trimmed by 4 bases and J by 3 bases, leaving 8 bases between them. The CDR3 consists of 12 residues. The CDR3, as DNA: TGTGCCAGCAGCCGCAGGGACTACGAGCAGTACTTC. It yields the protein CASSRRDYEQYF.

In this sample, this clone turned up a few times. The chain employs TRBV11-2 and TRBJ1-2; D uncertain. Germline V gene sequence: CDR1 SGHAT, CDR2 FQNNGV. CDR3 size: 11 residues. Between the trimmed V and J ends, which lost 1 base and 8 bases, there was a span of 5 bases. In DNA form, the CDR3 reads TGTGCCAGCAGCTTAGTATGGGGCTACACCTTC. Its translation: CASSLVWGYTF. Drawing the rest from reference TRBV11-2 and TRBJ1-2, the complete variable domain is EAGVAQSPRYKIIEKRQSVAFWCNPISGHATLYWYQQILGQGPKLLIQFQNNGVVDDSQLPKDRFSAERLKGVDSTLKIQPAKLEDSAVYLCASSLVWGYTFGSGTRLTVV.

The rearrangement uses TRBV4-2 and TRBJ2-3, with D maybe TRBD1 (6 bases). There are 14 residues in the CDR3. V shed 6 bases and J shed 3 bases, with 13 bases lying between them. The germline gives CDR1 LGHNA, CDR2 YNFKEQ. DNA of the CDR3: TGTGCCAGCAGTCAGGGGTCCGGGACAGATACGCAGTATTTT. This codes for CASSQGSGTDTQYF.

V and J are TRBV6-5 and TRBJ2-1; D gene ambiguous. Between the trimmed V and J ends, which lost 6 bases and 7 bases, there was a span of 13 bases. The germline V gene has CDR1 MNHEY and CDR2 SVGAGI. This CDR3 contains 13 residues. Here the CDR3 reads CASRGSVANEQFF. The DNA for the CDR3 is TGTGCCAGCAGGGGGTCGGTGGCTAATGAGCAGTTCTTC.

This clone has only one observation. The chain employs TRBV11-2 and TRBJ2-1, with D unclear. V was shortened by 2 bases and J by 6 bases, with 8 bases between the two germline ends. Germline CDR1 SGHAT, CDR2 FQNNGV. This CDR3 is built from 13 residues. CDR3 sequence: CASSLSALNEQFF. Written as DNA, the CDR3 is TGTGCCAGCAGCTTAAGTGCCCTCAATGAGCAGTTCTTC.

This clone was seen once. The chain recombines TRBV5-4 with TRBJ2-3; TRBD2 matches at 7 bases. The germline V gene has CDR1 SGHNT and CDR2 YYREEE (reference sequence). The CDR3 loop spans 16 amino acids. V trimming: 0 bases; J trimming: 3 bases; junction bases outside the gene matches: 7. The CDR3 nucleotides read TGTGCCAGCAGCTTGGGACGGGGGGACCTTACAGATACGCAGTATTTT. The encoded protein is CASSLGRGDLTDTQYF. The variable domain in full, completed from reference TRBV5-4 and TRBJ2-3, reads ETGVTQSPTHLIKTRGQQVTLRCSSQSGHNTVSWYQQALGQGPQFIFQYYREEENGRGNFPPRFSGLQFPNYSSELNVNALELDDSALYLCASSLGRGDLTDTQYFGPGTRLTVL.

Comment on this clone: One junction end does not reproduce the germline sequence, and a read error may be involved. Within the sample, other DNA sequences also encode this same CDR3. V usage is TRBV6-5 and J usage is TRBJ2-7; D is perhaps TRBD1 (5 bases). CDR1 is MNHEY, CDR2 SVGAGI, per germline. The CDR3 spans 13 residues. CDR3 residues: CASTQGTGYEQYF. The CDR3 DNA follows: TGTGCCAGCACCCAGGGAACGGGTTACGAGCAATACTTC.